A single count supports the clone carrying this TCR beta chain. In the original analysis: Reference gene primer amplification gave estimated nucleated cell counts. Clones were sequenced by immunoSEQ multiplex PCR, and TCRdb holds only the in-frame ones, with some missing. V and J calls and clone size follow that table, whereas D and trimming were derived from the DNA. This repertoire shows around 50,000 clones, around 87% found once; its top ten account for 7.8%. The data belong to a study of blood T cell repertoires in COVID-19. For the study at large: Both acute and convalescent COVID-19 samples were obtained from the United States, Italy and Spain. In each case, the material was cDNA or gDNA derived from T cells, B-cell-depleted T cells, or PBMCs.

CDR1 and CDR2 from the germline V gene are MDHEN and SYDVKM. The CDR3 length is 15 residues. The J segment lost 5 bases and the V segment lost 10 bases, leaving 12 bases of the junction unmatched. The specimen was peripheral blood. The TCR sequence derives from a middle-aged man with active COVID-19. This chain joins TRBV28 and TRBJ2-5; 11 bases line up with TRBD2. CDR3 nucleotide sequence: TGTGCCACGTCCCCGGCTAGCGGGGGGCTGGAGACCCAGTACTTC. This gives the protein CATSPASGGLETQYF.